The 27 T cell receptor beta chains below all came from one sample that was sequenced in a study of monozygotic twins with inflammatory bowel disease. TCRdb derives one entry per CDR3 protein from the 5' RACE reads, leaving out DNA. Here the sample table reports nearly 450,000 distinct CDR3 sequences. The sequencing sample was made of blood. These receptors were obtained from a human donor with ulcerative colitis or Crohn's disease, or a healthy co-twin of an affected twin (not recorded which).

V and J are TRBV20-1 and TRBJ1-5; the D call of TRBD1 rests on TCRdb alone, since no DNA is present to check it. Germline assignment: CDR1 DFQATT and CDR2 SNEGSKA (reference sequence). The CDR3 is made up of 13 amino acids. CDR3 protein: CSAAGTADQPQHF.

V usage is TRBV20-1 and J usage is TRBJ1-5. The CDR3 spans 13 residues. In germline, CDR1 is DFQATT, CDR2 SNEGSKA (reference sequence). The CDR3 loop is CSARGNSNQPQHF.

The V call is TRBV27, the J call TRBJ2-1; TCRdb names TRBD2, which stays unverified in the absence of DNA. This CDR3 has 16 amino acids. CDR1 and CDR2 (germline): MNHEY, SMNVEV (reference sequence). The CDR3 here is CASSFSGLAGGGEQFF.

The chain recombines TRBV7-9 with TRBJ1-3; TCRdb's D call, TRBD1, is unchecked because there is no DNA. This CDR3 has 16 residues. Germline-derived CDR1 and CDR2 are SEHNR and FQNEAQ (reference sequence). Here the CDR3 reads CASSYWDRASGNTIYF.

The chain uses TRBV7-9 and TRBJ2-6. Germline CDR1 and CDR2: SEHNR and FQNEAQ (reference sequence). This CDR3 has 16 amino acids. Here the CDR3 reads CASSSTAAAGANVLTF.

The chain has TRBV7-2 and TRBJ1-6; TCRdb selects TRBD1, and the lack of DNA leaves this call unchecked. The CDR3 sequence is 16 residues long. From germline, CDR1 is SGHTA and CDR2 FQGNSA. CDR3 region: CASTPVAGGRVSPLHF.

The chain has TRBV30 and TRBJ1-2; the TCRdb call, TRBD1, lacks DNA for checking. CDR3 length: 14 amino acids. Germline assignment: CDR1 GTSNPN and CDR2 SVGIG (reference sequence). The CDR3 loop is CAWSRTGQVYGYTF.

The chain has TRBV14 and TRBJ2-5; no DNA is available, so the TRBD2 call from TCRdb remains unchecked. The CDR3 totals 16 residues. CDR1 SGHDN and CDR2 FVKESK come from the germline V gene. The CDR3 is CASSRGLAGDQETQYF.

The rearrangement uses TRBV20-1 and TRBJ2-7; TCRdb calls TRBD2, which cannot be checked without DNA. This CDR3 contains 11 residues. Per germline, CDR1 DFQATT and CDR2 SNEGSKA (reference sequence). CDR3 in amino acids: CSALADYEQYF.

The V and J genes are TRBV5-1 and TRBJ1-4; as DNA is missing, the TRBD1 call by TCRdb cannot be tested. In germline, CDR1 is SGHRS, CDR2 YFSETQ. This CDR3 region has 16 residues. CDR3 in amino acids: CASRSWPGQINEKLFF.

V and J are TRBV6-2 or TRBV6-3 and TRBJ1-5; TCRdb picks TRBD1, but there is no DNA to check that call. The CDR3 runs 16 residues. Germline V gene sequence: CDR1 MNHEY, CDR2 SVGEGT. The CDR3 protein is CASSPSGLGEGQPQHF.

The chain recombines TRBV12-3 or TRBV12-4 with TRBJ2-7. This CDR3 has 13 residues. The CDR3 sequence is CASSLGRPYEQYF.

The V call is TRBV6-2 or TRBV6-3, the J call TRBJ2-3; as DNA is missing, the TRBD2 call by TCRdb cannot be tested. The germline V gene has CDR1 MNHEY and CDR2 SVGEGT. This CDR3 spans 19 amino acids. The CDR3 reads CASSYFGTRLAGEGDTQYF.

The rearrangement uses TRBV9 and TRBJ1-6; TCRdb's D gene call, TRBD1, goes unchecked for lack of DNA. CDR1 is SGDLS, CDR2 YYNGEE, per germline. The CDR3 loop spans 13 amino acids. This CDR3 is CASSLQANSPLHF.

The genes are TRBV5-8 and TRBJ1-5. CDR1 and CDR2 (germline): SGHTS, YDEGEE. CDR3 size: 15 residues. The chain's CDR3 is CASSLNRLSNQPQHF.

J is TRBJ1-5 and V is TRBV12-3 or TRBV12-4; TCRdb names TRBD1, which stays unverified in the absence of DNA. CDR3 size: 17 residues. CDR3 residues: CASSPTGIGGSNQPQHF.

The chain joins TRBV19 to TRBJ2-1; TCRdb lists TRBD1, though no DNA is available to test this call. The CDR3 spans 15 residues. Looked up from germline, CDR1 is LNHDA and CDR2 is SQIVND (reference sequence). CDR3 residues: CASSIGGTVNNEQFF.

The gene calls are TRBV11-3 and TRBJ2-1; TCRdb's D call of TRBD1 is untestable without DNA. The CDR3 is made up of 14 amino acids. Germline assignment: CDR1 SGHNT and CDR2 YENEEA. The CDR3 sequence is CASSYGDSPNEQFF.

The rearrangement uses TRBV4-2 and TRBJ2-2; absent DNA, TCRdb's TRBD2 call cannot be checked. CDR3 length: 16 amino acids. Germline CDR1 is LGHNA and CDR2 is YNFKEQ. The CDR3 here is CASSPFGTSNTGELFF.

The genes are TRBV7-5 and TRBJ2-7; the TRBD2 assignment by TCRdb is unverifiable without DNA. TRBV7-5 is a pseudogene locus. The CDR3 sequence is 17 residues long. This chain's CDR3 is CISVPARGLAGGYEQYF.

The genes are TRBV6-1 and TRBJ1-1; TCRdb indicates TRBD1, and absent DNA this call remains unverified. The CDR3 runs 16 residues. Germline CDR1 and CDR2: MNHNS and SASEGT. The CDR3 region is CASSEKLGQGHTEAFF.

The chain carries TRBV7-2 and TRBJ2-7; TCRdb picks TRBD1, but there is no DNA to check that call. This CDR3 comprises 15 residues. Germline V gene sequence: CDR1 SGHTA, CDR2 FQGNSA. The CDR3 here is CASSQGQGYTYEQYF.

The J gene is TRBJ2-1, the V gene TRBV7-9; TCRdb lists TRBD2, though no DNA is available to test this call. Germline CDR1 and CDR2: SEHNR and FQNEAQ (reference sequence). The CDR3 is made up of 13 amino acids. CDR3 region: CASSTGVGDEQFF.

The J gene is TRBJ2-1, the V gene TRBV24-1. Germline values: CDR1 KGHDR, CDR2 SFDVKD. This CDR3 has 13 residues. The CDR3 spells CATGDQSYNEQFF.

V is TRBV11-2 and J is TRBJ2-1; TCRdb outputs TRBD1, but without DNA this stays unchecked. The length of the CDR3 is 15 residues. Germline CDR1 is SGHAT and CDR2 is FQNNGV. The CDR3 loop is CASSSDSGLNNEQFF.

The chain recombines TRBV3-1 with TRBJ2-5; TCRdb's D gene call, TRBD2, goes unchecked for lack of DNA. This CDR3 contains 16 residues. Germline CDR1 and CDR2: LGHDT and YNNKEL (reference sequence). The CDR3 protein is CASSDRLAGYQETQYF.

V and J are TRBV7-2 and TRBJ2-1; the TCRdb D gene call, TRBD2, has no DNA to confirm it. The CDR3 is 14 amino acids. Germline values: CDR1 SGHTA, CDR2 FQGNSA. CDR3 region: CASSFASGSYEQFF.